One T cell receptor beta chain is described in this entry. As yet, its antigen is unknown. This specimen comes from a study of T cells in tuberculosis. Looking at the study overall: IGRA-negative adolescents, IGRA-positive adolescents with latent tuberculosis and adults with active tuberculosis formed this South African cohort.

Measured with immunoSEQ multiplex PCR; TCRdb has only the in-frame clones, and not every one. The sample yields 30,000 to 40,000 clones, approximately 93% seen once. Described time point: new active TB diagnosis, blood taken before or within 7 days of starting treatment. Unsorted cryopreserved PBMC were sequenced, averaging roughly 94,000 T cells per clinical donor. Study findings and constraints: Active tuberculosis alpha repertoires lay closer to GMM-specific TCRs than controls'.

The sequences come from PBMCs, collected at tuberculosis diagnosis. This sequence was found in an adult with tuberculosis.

DNA of the CDR3: TGCGCCAGCAGCTTCGGGACAGGGAAGTACGAGCAGTACTTC. Protein sequence: CASSFGTGKYEQYF. The V gene is TRBV5-1, the J gene TRBJ2-7; TRBD1 aligns across 9 bases. The CDR3 is 14 amino acids. V shed 2 bases and J 4 bases; nucleotides not matched to a gene: 4. Germline V gene data show CDR1 as SGHRS and CDR2 as YFSETQ.